This entry features one TCR beta chain sequence. The sample belongs to a study of shared clonotypes between healthy human individuals. Healthy adults negative for HIV, lacking recent acute infections or vaccinations, served as donors. TCRdb's copy holds only in-frame clones and misses some; the assay was immunoSEQ multiplex PCR. Here the sample spans more than 400,000 clones, 90% to 96% being singletons. Specimen: naive CD4+ T cells sorted from blood. Specified subset: CD45RA+ positively selected. This sequence was found in a woman aged 25 to 39 in good health.

In DNA, the CDR3 is TGTGCCATCAGTGGGTCTACAGGGTACCTTAAAAACATTCAGTACTTC. Protein product: CAISGSTGYLKNIQYF. The V call is TRBV10-3, the J call TRBJ2-4; a possible D gene is TRBD1 (6 bases). V dropped 4 bases and J dropped 4 bases, with 17 bases sitting between them. Germline CDR1 and CDR2: ENHRY and SYGVKD. The CDR3 runs 16 residues.